Shown below are 5 T cell receptor beta chains from a single sample sequenced in a study of T cell responses to AZD1222 COVID-19 vaccine. Data came from immunoSEQ multiplex PCR; TCRdb stores just in-frame clones and leaves some out. The sample lists around 130,000 clones; 88% were seen once. Sample: peripheral blood, taken on day 0 of MenACWY control vaccination. These receptors were collected from an adult in good health.

This clone was seen once. This rearrangement joins TRBV6-5 to TRBJ1-1; no definite D call. The CDR3 is made up of 10 amino acids. V shed 7 bases and J shed 7 bases, with 7 bases lying between them. Germline assignment: CDR1 MNHEY and CDR2 SVGAGI. CDR3 sequence (DNA): TGTGCCAGCATCAAGGTTGAAGCTTTCTTT. This codes for CASIKVEAFF.

The V gene is TRBV2, the J gene TRBJ1-5; maybe TRBD1 (5 bases). This CDR3 spans 13 amino acids. CDR1 SNHLY and CDR2 FYNNEI come from the germline V gene. V was shortened by 10 bases and J by 4 bases, with 14 bases between the two germline ends. CDR3 amino acids: CATAGGMNQPQHF. DNA of the CDR3: TGTGCCACCGCGGGGGGGATGAATCAGCCCCAGCATTTT.

The chain combines TRBV18 with TRBJ2-3, with no clear D. CDR1 KGHSH and CDR2 LQKENI come from the germline V gene. Trimming took 6 bases from V and 2 from J, leaving 6 bases between them. The CDR3 is 12 amino acids. CDR3 loop: CASSPNTDTQYF. In DNA form, the CDR3 reads TGTGCCAGCTCCCCAAACACAGATACGCAGTATTTT.

The J gene is TRBJ1-2, the V gene TRBV19; D is undetermined. CDR3 size: 14 residues. Germline assignment: CDR1 LNHDA and CDR2 SQIVND (reference sequence). Trimming took off 6 bases at V and 1 base at J, with 12 bases between the two ends. The chain's CDR3 is CASRSRILNYGYTF. In DNA, the CDR3 is TGTGCCAGTAGGAGCAGGATTCTTAACTATGGCTACACCTTC. The whole variable domain, remainder taken from reference TRBV19 and TRBJ1-2, is DGGITQSPKYLFRKEGQNVTLSCEQNLNHDAMYWYRQDPGQGLRLIYYSQIVNDFQKGDIAEGYSVSREKKESFPLTVTSAQKNPTAFYLCASRSRILNYGYTFGSGTRLTVV.

V is TRBV6-5 and J is TRBJ2-7; a possible D gene is TRBD1 (5 bases). CDR1 and CDR2 (germline): MNHEY, SVGAGI. V was trimmed by 7 bases and J by 3 bases, leaving 13 bases between them. This CDR3 contains 13 residues. CDR3 bases: TGTGCCAGCACCCAAGGGGTCAGCTACGAGCAGTACTTC. Translated: CASTQGVSYEQYF.